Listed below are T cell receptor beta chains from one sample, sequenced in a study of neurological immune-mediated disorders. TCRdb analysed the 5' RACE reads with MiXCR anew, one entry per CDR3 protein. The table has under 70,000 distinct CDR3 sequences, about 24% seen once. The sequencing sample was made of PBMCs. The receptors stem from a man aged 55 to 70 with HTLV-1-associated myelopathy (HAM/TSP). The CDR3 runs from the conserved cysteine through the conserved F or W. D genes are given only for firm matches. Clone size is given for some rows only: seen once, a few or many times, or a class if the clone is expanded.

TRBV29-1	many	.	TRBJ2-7	CSAKRTGNYEQYF	TGCAGCGCTAAAAGGACGGGTAACTACGAGCAGTACTTC
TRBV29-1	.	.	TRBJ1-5	CSVAFGTGNRPQHF	.
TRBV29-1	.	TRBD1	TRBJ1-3	CSVQGSSGNTIYF	TGCAGCGTACAGGGGAGCTCTGGAAACACCATATATTTT
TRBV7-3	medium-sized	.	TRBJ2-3	CASSLGPKADTQYF	TGTGCCAGCAGCTTGGGACCCAAGGCCGATACGCAGTATTTT
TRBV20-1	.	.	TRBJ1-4	CSARESTNEKLFF	TGCAGTGCTAGAGAGTCAACTAATGAAAAACTGTTTTTT
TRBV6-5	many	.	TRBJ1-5	CASSSDGNQPQHF	TGTGCCAGCAGTTCAGACGGGAATCAGCCCCAGCATTTT
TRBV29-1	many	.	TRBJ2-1	CSVGFTGAGNEQFF	TGCAGCGTTGGGTTTACAGGGGCGGGGAATGAGCAGTTCTTC
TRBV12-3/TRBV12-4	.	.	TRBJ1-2	CASSLDWGAVGGYTF	TGTGCCAGCAGTTTAGATTGGGGGGCCGTGGGCGGCTACACCTTC
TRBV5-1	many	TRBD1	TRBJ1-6	CASSLAGGGNSPLHF	TGCGCCAGCAGCTTGGCAGGGGGCGGTAATTCACCCCTCCACTTT
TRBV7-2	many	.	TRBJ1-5	CASSPQGGWISNQPQHF	TGTGCCAGCAGCCCCCAAGGAGGGTGGATTAGCAATCAGCCCCAGCATTTT
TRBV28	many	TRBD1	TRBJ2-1	CASSFRQGIYNEQFF	TGTGCCAGCAGTTTTAGACAGGGGATTTACAATGAGCAGTTCTTC
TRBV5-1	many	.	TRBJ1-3	CASSDLSGNTIYF	TGCGCCAGCAGCGACCTCTCTGGAAACACCATATATTTT
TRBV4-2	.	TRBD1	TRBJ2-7	CASSQDRTGVYEQYF	TGTGCCAGCAGCCAAGATCGGACAGGGGTCTACGAGCAGTACTTC